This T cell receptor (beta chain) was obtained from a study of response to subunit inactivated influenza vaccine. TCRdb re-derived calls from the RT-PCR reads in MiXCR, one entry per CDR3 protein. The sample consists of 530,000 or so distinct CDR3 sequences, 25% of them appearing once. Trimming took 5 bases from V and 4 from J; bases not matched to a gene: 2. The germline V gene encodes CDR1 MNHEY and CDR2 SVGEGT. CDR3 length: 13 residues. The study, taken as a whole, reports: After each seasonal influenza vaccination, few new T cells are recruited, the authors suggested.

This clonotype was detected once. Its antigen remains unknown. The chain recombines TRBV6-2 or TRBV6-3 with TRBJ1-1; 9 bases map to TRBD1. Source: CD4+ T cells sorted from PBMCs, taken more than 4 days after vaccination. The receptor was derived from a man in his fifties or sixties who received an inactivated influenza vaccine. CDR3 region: CASSRTGVTEAFF. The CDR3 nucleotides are TGTGCCAGCAGTAGGACAGGGGTCACTGAAGCTTTCTTT.